This T cell receptor beta chain was profiled in a study of cytomegalovirus exposure and HLA in healthy donors. At the level of the study: A prior analysis found roughly 100 million unique TCR beta sequences from roughly 180 million T cells.

The PCR was carried out with 60 Vbeta primers and 13 Jbeta primers. Assay used: immunoSEQ multiplex PCR; TCRdb lists only in-frame clones, some missing. In all, the sample yields about 200,000 clones. The study, taken as a whole, reports: One later analysis reportedly identified an Asian-associated ancestry cluster that showed fewer N-insertions than the roughly 640-donor mean. Previously analyzed data showed that most TCR beta V segments were productive at a frequency of about 90% or about 30%.

The V end lost 6 bases, the J end lost 0 bases, and 12 bases lay between the germline ends. Germline loops: CDR1 MDHEN, CDR2 SYDVKM. The CDR3 spans 15 residues. A note on this clone: The antigen remains undetermined.

The sequence was obtained from a boy under 18 in good health and CMV-seronegative. The chain uses TRBV28 and TRBJ2-1, with a tentative D call TRBD2 (7 bases). Material for sequencing was PBMCs. CDR3: CASRSGGSSYNEQFF. CDR3 DNA: TGTGCCAGCAGGTCGGGGGGCAGCTCCTACAATGAGCAGTTCTTC.